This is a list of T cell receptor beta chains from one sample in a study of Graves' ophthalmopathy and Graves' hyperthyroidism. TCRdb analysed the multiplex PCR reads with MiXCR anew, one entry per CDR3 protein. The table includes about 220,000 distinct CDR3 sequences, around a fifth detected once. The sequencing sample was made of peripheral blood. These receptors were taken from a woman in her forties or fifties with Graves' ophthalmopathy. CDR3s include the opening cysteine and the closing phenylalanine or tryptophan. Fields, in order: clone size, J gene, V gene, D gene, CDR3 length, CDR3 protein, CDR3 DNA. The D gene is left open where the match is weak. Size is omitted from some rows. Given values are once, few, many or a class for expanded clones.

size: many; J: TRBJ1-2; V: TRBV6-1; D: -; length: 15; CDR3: CASSDQGNPPYGYTF; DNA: TGTGCCAGCAGTGATCAGGGGAACCCTCCTTATGGCTACACCTTC
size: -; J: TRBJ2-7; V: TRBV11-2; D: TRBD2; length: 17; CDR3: CASSSPGLAGVRYEQYF; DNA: TGTGCCAGCAGCTCCCCGGGACTAGCGGGAGTAAGGTACGAGCAGTACTTC
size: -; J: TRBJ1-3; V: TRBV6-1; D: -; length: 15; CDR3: CASREGIYSGNTIYF; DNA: TGTGCCAGCAGGGAGGGTATCTACTCTGGAAACACCATATATTTT
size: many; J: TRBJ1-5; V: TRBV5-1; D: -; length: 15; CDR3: CASSLGWGSNQPQHF; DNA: TGCGCCAGCAGCTTGGGCTGGGGTAGCAATCAGCCCCAGCATTTT
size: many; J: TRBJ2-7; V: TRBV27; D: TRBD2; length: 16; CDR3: CASSPPAGRARYEQYF; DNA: TGTGCCAGCAGTCCCCCGGCGGGGAGGGCCAGGTACGAGCAGTACTTC
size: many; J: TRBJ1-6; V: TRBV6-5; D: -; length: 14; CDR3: CASSYSRGGSPLHF; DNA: TGTGCCAGCAGTTACAGCAGGGGAGGTTCACCCCTCCACTTT
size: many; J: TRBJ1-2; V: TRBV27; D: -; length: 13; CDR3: CASSFRQGHGYTF; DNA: TGTGCCAGCAGTTTTCGGCAGGGGCATGGCTACACCTTC
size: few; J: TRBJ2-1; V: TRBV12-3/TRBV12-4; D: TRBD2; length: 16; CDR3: CASSPPRREGGNEQFF; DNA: TGTGCCAGCAGTCCCCCTAGACGGGAGGGGGGGAATGAGCAGTTCTTC
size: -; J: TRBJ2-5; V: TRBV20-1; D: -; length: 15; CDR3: CSAYRGAGRRETQYF; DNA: TGCAGTGCCTATCGAGGTGCGGGGCGGCGGGAGACCCAGTACTTC
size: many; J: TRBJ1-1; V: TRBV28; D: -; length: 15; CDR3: CASGRPQGLNTEAFF; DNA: TGTGCCAGCGGCAGGCCCCAGGGTTTGAACACTGAAGCTTTCTTT
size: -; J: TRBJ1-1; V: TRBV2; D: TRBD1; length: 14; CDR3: CASSWDRERTEAFF; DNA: TGTGCCAGCAGTTGGGACAGGGAACGGACTGAAGCTTTCTTT
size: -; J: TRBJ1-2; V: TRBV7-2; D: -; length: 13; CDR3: CASSLEPVYGYTF; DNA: TGTGCCAGCAGCTTAGAGCCCGTGTACGGCTACACCTTC
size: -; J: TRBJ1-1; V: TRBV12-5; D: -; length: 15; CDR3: CASGLEGLRSTEAFF; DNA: TGTGCTAGTGGTTTGGAGGGCCTGAGAAGCACTGAAGCTTTCTTT
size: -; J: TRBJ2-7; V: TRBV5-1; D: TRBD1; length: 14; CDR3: CASSFSTGAYEQYF; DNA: TGCGCCAGCAGCTTCTCGACAGGGGCATACGAGCAGTACTTC
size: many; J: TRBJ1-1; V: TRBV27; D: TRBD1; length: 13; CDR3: CASSWTGEFRAFF; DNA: TGTGCCAGCAGCTGGACAGGGGAGTTTAGGGCTTTCTTT
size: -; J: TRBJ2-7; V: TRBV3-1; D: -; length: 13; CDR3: CASSPRPDSEQYF; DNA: TGTGCCAGCAGCCCGCGACCTGATTCCGAGCAGTACTTC
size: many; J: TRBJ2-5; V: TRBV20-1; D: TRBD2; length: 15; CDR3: CSARGWGGSRETQYF; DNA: TGCAGTGCTAGGGGTTGGGGCGGGAGCCGCGAGACCCAGTACTTC
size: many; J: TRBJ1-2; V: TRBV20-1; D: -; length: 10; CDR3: CSRRGGGYTF; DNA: TGCAGTCGTCGGGGGGGGGGCTACACCTTC
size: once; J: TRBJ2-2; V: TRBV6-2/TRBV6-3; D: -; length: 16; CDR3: CASSYSTQVKTGELFF; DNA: TGTGCCAGCAGTTACTCGACCCAGGTCAAGACCGGGGAGCTGTTTTTT
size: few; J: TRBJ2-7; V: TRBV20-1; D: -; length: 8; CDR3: CSSGEQYF; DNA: TGCAGTAGTGGCGAGCAGTACTTC
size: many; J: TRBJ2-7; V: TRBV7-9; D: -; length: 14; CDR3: CASTPRGLMYEQYF; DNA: TGTGCCAGCACCCCCCGGGGGCTAATGTACGAGCAGTACTTC
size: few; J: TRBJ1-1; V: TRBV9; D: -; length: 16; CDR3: CASSVPGEALPTEAFF; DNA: TGTGCCAGCAGCGTCCCAGGGGAGGCTCTCCCCACTGAAGCTTTCTTT
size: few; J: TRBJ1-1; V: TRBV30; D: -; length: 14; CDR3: CAWSEWTANTEAFF; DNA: TGTGCCTGGAGCGAATGGACTGCCAACACTGAAGCTTTCTTT
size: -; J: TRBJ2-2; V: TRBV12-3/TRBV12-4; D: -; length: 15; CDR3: CASRYQDSYTGELFF; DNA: TGTGCCAGCAGATACCAGGACTCCTACACCGGGGAGCTGTTTTTT
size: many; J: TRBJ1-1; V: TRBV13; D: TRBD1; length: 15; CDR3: CASSTLGQGHTEAFF; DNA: TGTGCCAGCAGCACCCTCGGACAGGGCCACACTGAAGCTTTCTTT
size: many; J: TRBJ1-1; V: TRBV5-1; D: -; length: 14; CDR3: CASSLGTAYTEAFF; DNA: TGCGCCAGCAGCTTGGGGACAGCTTACACTGAAGCTTTCTTT
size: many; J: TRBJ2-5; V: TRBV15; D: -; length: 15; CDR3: CATSRSLGPQETQYF; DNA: TGTGCCACCAGCAGATCCTTGGGGCCCCAAGAGACCCAGTACTTC
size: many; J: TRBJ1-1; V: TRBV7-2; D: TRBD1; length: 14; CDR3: CASSLATGGFEAFF; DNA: TGTGCCAGCAGCTTAGCGACAGGGGGCTTTGAAGCTTTCTTT
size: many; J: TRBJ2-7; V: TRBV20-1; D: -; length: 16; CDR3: CSASDRAQGFEYEQYF; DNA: TGCAGTGCTAGCGACCGCGCCCAGGGGTTTGAGTACGAGCAGTACTTC
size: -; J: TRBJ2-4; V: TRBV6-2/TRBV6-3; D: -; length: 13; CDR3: CASRDITKNIQYF; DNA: TGTGCCAGCCGGGACATCACCAAAAACATTCAGTACTTC
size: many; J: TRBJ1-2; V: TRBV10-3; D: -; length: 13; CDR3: CAIALPDNYGYTF; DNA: TGTGCCATCGCCCTTCCCGATAACTATGGCTACACCTTC
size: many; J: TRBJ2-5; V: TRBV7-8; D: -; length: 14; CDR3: CASSHQGESGTQYF; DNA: TGTGCCAGCAGCCACCAAGGGGAGTCCGGGACCCAGTACTTC
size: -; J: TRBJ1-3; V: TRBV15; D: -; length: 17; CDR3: CATSRDVRAIGGNTIYF; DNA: TGTGCCACCAGCAGAGATGTCCGGGCAATAGGAGGAAACACCATATATTTT
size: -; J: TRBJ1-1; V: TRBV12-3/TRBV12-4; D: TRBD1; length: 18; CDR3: CASSEGQGGGRRLSEAFF; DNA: TGTGCCAGCAGCGAGGGACAGGGTGGTGGACGGCGATTGTCTGAAGCTTTCTTT
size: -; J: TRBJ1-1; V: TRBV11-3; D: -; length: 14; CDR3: CASSVSGRYTEAFF; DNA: TGTGCCAGCAGCGTATCGGGGAGATACACTGAAGCTTTCTTT
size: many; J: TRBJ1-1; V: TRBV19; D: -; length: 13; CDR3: CASSRRGYTEAFF; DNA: TGTGCCAGTAGTAGGAGGGGGTACACTGAAGCTTTCTTT
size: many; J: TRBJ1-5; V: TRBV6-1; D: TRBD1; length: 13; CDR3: CASSRGQGVPQHF; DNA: TGTGCCAGCAGCCGTGGACAGGGGGTGCCCCAGCATTTT
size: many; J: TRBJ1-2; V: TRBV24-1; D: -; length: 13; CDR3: CATSDNQGYGYTF; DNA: TGTGCCACCAGTGACAACCAAGGGTATGGCTACACCTTC
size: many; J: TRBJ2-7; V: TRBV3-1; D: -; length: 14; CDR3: CASSQRGGVYEQYF; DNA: TGTGCCAGCAGCCAAAGAGGGGGGGTGTACGAGCAGTACTTC
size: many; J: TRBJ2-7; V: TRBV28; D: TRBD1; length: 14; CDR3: CASGRQGASYEQYF; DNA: TGTGCCAGTGGTCGCCAGGGGGCTTCCTACGAGCAGTACTTC
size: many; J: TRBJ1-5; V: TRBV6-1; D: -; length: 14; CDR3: CASRPGANNQPQHF; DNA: TGTGCCAGCAGGCCCGGGGCAAATAATCAGCCCCAGCATTTT
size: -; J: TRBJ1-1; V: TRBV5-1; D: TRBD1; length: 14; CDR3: CASSRQGETTEAFF; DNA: TGCGCCAGCAGCCGACAGGGGGAAACCACTGAAGCTTTCTTT
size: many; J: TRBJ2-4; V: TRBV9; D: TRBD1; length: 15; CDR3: CASRPTDRGENIQYF; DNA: TGTGCCAGCAGACCCACGGACAGGGGTGAAAACATTCAGTACTTC
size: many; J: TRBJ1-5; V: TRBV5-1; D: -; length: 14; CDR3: CASSTTGLDQPQHF; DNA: TGCGCCAGCAGCACCACAGGACTAGATCAGCCCCAGCATTTT
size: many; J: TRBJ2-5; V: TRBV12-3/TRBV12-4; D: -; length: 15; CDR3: CASSFSGPMQETQYF; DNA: TGTGCCAGCAGTTTTTCTGGACCAATGCAAGAGACCCAGTACTTC
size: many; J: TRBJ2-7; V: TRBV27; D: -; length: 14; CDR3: CASSLNRAIYEQYF; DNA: TGTGCCAGCAGTTTGAACAGGGCCATTTACGAGCAGTACTTC
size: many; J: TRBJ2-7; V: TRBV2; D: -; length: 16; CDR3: CASSEALAGVVYEQYF; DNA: TGTGCCAGCAGTGAAGCGCTCGCCGGCGTCGTTTACGAGCAGTACTTC
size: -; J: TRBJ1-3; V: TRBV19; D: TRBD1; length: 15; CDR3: CASSVRDSSGNTIYF; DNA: TGTGCCAGTAGTGTCCGGGACAGCTCTGGAAACACCATATATTTT
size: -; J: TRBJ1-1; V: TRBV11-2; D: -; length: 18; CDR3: CASSQQAGTHWRNTEAFF; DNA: TGTGCCAGCAGTCAACAGGCGGGAACCCACTGGAGGAACACTGAAGCTTTCTTT
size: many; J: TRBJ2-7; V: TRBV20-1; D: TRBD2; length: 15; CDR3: CSAFTGTSGRVEQYF; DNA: TGCAGTGCGTTCACAGGGACTAGCGGGAGGGTCGAGCAGTACTTC
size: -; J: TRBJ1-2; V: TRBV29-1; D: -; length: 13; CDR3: CSVELQGTGGYTF; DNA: TGCAGCGTTGAACTCCAGGGAACGGGTGGCTACACCTTC
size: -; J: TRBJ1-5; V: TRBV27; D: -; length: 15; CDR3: CASSEAPGRGQPQHF; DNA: TGTGCCAGCAGTGAAGCGCCCGGGAGGGGGCAGCCCCAGCATTTT
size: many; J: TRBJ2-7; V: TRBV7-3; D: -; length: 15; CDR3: CASSLMSAVPYEQYF; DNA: TGTGCCAGCAGCTTAATGTCAGCTGTTCCCTACGAGCAGTACTTC
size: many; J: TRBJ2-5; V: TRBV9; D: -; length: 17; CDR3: CASSPHPRDSVAETQYF; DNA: TGTGCCAGCAGCCCGCACCCACGAGACAGTGTGGCAGAGACCCAGTACTTC
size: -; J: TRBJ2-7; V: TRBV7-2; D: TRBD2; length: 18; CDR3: CASSLATSGRTTSYEQYF; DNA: TGTGCCAGCAGCTTAGCGACTAGCGGGAGGACAACTTCCTACGAGCAGTACTTC
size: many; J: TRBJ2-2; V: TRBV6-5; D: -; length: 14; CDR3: CASSYNTYTGELFF; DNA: TGTGCCAGCAGTTACAACACCTACACCGGGGAGCTGTTTTTT
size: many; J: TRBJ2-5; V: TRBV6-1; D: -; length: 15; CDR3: CASSEAANYQETQYF; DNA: TGTGCCAGCAGTGAAGCGGCGAACTACCAAGAGACCCAGTACTTC
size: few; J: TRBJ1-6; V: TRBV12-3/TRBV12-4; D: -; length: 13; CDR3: CASSSVPHSPLHF; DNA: TGTGCCAGCAGTTCGGTCCCGCATTCACCCCTCCACTTT
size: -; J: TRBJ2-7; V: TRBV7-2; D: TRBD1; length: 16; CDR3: CASSLADPGQPYEQYF; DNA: TGTGCCAGCAGCTTAGCGGACCCGGGACAGCCCTACGAGCAGTACTTC
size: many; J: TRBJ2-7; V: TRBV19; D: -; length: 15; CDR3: CASSTPGRPPYEQYF; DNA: TGTGCCAGTAGTACTCCCGGGCGGCCCCCCTACGAGCAGTACTTC